Sequencing of this T cell receptor beta chain was carried out in a study of blood T cell repertoires in COVID-19. Study as a whole: T cells, B-cell-depleted T cells, or PBMCs supplied cDNA or gDNA.

CDR1 is MRHNA and CDR2 is SNTAGT in the germline V gene. This CDR3 has 13 residues. V lost 3 bases and J lost 4, with 9 bases in between. In the authors' workflow: Amplifying reference gene primers gave estimates of nucleated cell counts. Libraries were prepared by immunoSEQ multiplex PCR; TCRdb keeps only in-frame clonotypes and omits some of them. V and J calls and clone size are those listed in that table; D and trimming were worked out from the DNA. The sample includes 30,000 to 35,000 clones, 70% to 85% of them seen just once. Sequencing was performed on peripheral blood. V is TRBV6-4 and J is TRBJ1-1; D perhaps matches TRBD1 (5 bases). The clonotype was recovered from a woman in her fifties or sixties with acute or convalescent COVID-19. CDR3 protein: CASSEGGVTEAFF. In DNA form, the CDR3 reads TGTGCCAGCAGTGAGGGAGGGGTCACTGAAGCTTTCTTT.